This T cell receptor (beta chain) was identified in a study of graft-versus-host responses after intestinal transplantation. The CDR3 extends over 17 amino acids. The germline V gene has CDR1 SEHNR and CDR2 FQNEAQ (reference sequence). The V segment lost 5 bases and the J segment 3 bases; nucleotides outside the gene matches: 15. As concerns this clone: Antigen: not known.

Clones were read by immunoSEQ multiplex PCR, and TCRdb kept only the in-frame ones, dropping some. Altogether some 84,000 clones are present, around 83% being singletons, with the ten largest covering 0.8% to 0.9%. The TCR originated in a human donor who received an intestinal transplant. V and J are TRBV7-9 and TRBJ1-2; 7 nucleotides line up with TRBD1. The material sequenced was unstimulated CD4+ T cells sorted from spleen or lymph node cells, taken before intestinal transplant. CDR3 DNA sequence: TGTGCCAGCAGCCCCTTAAATCGAGGACAGGCGGACTATGGCTACACCTTC. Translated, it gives CASSPLNRGQADYGYTF. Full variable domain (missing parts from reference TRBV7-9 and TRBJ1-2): DTGVSQNPRHKITKRGQNVTFRCDPISEHNRLYWYRQTLGQGPEFLTYFQNEAQLEKSRLLSDRFSAERPKGSFSTLEIQRTEQGDSAMYLCASSPLNRGQADYGYTFGSGTRLTVV.